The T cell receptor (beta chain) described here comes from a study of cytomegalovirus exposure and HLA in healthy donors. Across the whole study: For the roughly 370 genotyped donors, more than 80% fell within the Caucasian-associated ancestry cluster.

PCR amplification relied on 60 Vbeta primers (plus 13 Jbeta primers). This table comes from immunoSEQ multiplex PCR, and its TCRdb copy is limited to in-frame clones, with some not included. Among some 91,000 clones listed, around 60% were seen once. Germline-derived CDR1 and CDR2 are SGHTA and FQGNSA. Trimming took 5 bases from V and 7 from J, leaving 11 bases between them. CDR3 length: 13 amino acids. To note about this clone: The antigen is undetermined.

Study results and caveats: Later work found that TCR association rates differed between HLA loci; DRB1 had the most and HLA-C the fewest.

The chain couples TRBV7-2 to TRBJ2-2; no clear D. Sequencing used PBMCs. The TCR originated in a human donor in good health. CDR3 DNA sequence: TGTGCCAGCAGCAATATACCGGGCGGGGAGCTGTTTTTT. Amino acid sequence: CASSNIPGGELFF.